The 18 T cell receptor beta chains reported below all come from one sample, sequenced in a study of blood T cell repertoires in COVID-19. The assay was immunoSEQ multiplex PCR, and TCRdb's table has in-frame clones only and misses some. Among about 97,000 clones listed, around 84% were seen once. Sequencing was done on a sample of peripheral blood. These receptors all come from a woman in her seventies with active or convalescent COVID-19.

The chain combines TRBV9 with TRBJ2-1; D perhaps matches TRBD2 (5 bases). Trimming shortened V by 4 bases and J by 11 bases, and 22 bases separated the two germline ends. CDR3 length: 15 residues. Germline V lookup: CDR1 SGDLS, CDR2 YYNGEE. The CDR3 protein is CASSRGSSTTEKQFF. CDR3 nucleotide sequence: TGTGCCAGCAGCCGGGGTAGTAGCACCACTGAGAAGCAGTTCTTC.

The chain recombines TRBV7-2 with TRBJ1-2; D is ambiguous. V lost 5 bases and J lost 7, with 14 bases in between. This CDR3 is 13 amino acids long. Germline loops: CDR1 SGHTA, CDR2 FQGNSA. The CDR3 bases are TGTGCCAGCAGCAACGGAGGTAAAGTTGGCTACACCTTC. Its protein is CASSNGGKVGYTF.

The V gene is TRBV20-1, the J gene TRBJ2-3; 11 bases map to TRBD2. With 3 bases clipped from V and 2 bases from J, the junction kept 4 bases outside the gene matches. Germline CDR1 reads DFQATT; CDR2 reads SNEGSKA (reference sequence). The CDR3 contains 15 residues. The CDR3 loop reads CSASRTSGYTDTQYF. The DNA of the CDR3 is TGCAGTGCTAGTCGGACTAGCGGGTACACAGATACGCAGTATTTT.

The rearrangement uses TRBV7-2 and TRBJ2-7, with 10 bases that match TRBD2. CDR3 length: 15 amino acids. Germline CDR1 is SGHTA and CDR2 is FQGNSA. The trim removed 0 bases at V and 4 bases at J, leaving 3 bases unmatched. The CDR3 DNA reads as TGTGCCAGCAGCTTAGCGTCGACTAGCGGGTACGAGCAGTACTTC. Translating it yields CASSLASTSGYEQYF.

The genes are TRBV25-1 and TRBJ1-2; D might be TRBD1 (6 bases). The CDR3 consists of 15 residues. The V gene lost 5 bases and the J gene lost 5 bases, with 18 bases spanning the gap. CDR1 and CDR2 from the germline V gene are MGHDK and SYGVNS. In nucleotides, the CDR3 is TGTGCCAGCAGTCCCTCCTTGGGGGCGTCTTATGGCTACACCTTC. Protein sequence: CASSPSLGASYGYTF.

The rearrangement joins TRBV2 to TRBJ2-3, with TRBD1 matching 9 bases. V lost 6 bases to trimming and J lost 3 bases; unmatched junction nucleotides: 4. The CDR3 runs to 14 residues. Germline V gives CDR1 SNHLY, CDR2 FYNNEI. The CDR3 here is CASRGTGKTDTQYF. CDR3 nucleotides: TGTGCCAGCAGGGGGACAGGGAAAACAGATACGCAGTATTTT.

The chain recombines TRBV5-1 with TRBJ1-2, with 9 nucleotides matching TRBD1. V lost 4 bases to trimming and J lost 7 bases; unmatched junction nucleotides: 11. Per germline, CDR1 SGHRS and CDR2 YFSETQ. The CDR3 covers 15 residues. Here the CDR3 reads CASSPGQGLKGGYTF. CDR3 DNA: TGCGCCAGCAGCCCGGGACAGGGCCTAAAGGGTGGCTACACCTTC.

This sequence joins TRBV19 and TRBJ2-2; D is unresolved. Germline V gene lookup returns CDR1 LNHDA and CDR2 SQIVND (reference sequence). This CDR3 has 17 amino acids. Trimming shortened V by 6 bases and J by 5 bases, and 22 bases separated the two germline ends. CDR3 protein: CASRSRWSSNLTGELFF. DNA for the CDR3: TGTGCCAGTAGATCAAGGTGGAGCAGTAACCTTACCGGGGAGCTGTTTTTT.

The chain recombines TRBV27 with TRBJ2-1; 9 bases match TRBD2. V lost 6 bases to trimming and J lost 4 bases; unmatched junction nucleotides: 4. The CDR3 totals 14 residues. Germline CDR1 is MNHEY and CDR2 is SMNVEV (reference sequence). The CDR3 DNA follows: TGTGCCAGCAGAGTGACTAGCGGATACAATGAGCAGTTCTTC. This translates into CASRVTSGYNEQFF.

The V and J genes are TRBV24-1 and TRBJ1-2, with a possible D match to TRBD1 (5 bases). This CDR3 comprises 14 residues. V was shortened by 4 bases and J by 2 bases, with 10 bases between the two germline ends. The germline gives CDR1 KGHDR, CDR2 SFDVKD. CDR3 protein: CATSDLGHNYGYTF. CDR3 in DNA: TGTGCCACCAGTGACTTAGGACACAACTATGGCTACACCTTC.

This chain links TRBV30 with TRBJ1-1, with 7 bases fitting TRBD1. The V segment lost 0 bases and the J segment 0 bases; nucleotides outside the gene matches: 1. Germline V gene sequence: CDR1 GTSNPN, CDR2 SVGIG (reference sequence). There are 14 residues in the CDR3. The CDR3 DNA sequence: TGTGCCTGGAGTGTAAGGGGGCTGAACACTGAAGCTTTCTTT. It translates to CAWSVRGLNTEAFF.

This clone has just a few counts. V gene TRBV30 combines with J gene TRBJ1-2; perhaps TRBD1 as D (6 bases). Trimming cost V 5 bases and J 8 bases, with 24 bases left between them. Germline V gene lookup returns CDR1 GTSNPN and CDR2 SVGIG (reference sequence). The CDR3 has 15 residues. For the CDR3, the DNA is TGTGCCTGGCGTTCCCTGGGGACAAGAAGCCGGGGCTACACCTTC. It specifies CAWRSLGTRSRGYTF.

This clone was detected a few times. The CDR3 DNA follows: TGTGCCAGTAGTACCTGGGGCGGGACCTACGAGCAGTACTTC. Translation: CASSTWGGTYEQYF. The chain is built from TRBV28 and TRBJ2-7; a weak D match, TRBD2 (6 bases). The V gene lost 9 bases and the J gene lost 2 bases, with 17 bases spanning the gap. Germline V gene data show CDR1 as MDHEN and CDR2 as SYDVKM. The CDR3 contains 14 residues. The complete variable domain, with remaining parts taken from reference TRBV28 and TRBJ2-7, reads DVKVTQSSRYLVKRTGEKVFLECVQDMDHENMFWYRQDPGLGLRLIYFSYDVKMKEKGDIPEGYSVSREKKERFSLILESASTNQTSMYLCASSTWGGTYEQYFGPGTRLTVT.

The chain uses TRBV5-1 and TRBJ2-5; 9 bases line up with TRBD1. The CDR3 length is 14 residues. The germline gives CDR1 SGHRS, CDR2 YFSETQ. After removal of 1 base from V and 4 bases from J, the junction contained 2 bases not matched to a gene. CDR3 region: CASSLPGQGETQYF. CDR3 DNA sequence: TGCGCCAGCAGCTTGCCGGGACAGGGAGAGACCCAGTACTTC.

The chain links TRBV7-2 to TRBJ2-7; 7 positions match TRBD2. CDR3 length: 15 residues. Unmatched junction bases numbered 7, after V lost 2 bases and J lost 3 bases. Germline CDR1 SGHTA, CDR2 FQGNSA. This CDR3 reads CASSLSSGIGYEQYF. As DNA, the CDR3 is TGTGCCAGCAGCTTATCGAGCGGGATAGGCTACGAGCAGTACTTC. The entire variable domain, with the rest obtained from reference TRBV7-2 and TRBJ2-7, is as follows: GAGVSQSPSNKVTEKGKDVELRCDPISGHTALYWYRQSLGQGLEFLIYFQGNSAPDKSGLPSDRFSAERTGGSVSTLTIQRTQQEDSAVYLCASSLSSGIGYEQYFGPGTRLTVT.

The chain is built from TRBV28 and TRBJ1-5; perhaps TRBD1 as D (6 bases). V gave up 5 bases and J gave up 1 base, with 12 bases separating them. The CDR3 runs 15 residues. Germline CDR1 MDHEN, CDR2 SYDVKM. The CDR3 loop is CASSGGSGSNQPQHF. CDR3 coding DNA: TGTGCCAGCAGTGGGGGCAGTGGAAGCAATCAGCCCCAGCATTTT. Full variable domain (remainder filled in from reference TRBV28 and TRBJ1-5): DVKVTQSSRYLVKRTGEKVFLECVQDMDHENMFWYRQDPGLGLRLIYFSYDVKMKEKGDIPEGYSVSREKKERFSLILESASTNQTSMYLCASSGGSGSNQPQHFGDGTRLSIL.

This chain joins TRBV9 and TRBJ1-6; weak D call: TRBD1 (6 bases). In germline, CDR1 is SGDLS, CDR2 YYNGEE. The CDR3 runs to 17 residues. V gave up 0 bases and J gave up 3 bases, with 13 bases separating them. For the CDR3, the DNA is TGTGCCAGCAGCGTAGGGGGGCCAACTAACTATAATTCACCCCTCCACTTT. Translated, it gives CASSVGGPTNYNSPLHF.

This CDR3 reads CASSPGDSYNEQFF. CDR3 coding DNA: TGTGCCAGCAGCCCAGGGGACAGTTACAATGAGCAGTTCTTC. The chain combines TRBV11-1 with TRBJ2-1; 7 positions agree with TRBD1. The germline V gene has CDR1 SGHAT and CDR2 FQDESV (reference sequence). There are 14 residues in the CDR3. Trimming removed 5 bases from V and 4 bases from J; junction bases left unmatched: 5.